This TCR beta chain was retrieved from a study of T cells in tuberculosis. Points from the study as a whole: Active tuberculosis TCR-alpha repertoires lay closer to GMM-specific TCRs than IGRA-negative controls, suggesting clonal expansion.

Points on this clone: Antigen unknown.

This CDR3 region has 14 residues. Germline V gene sequence: CDR1 PRHDT, CDR2 FYEKMQ (reference sequence). V trimming: 5 bases; J trimming: 3 bases; junction bases outside the gene matches: 7. Libraries were prepared by immunoSEQ multiplex PCR; TCRdb keeps only in-frame clonotypes and omits some of them. The sample includes 6,500 to 8,000 clones, roughly 94% seen only once; the top ten take about 9.9%. Sequencing input: PBMCs. The chain recombines TRBV13 with TRBJ2-7; 7 positions match TRBD2. The sequence was collected from an adult with tuberculosis. As DNA, the CDR3 is TGTGCCAGCAGCGCTCTTGCGGGAGTCTACGAGCAGTACTTC. This translates into CASSALAGVYEQYF.